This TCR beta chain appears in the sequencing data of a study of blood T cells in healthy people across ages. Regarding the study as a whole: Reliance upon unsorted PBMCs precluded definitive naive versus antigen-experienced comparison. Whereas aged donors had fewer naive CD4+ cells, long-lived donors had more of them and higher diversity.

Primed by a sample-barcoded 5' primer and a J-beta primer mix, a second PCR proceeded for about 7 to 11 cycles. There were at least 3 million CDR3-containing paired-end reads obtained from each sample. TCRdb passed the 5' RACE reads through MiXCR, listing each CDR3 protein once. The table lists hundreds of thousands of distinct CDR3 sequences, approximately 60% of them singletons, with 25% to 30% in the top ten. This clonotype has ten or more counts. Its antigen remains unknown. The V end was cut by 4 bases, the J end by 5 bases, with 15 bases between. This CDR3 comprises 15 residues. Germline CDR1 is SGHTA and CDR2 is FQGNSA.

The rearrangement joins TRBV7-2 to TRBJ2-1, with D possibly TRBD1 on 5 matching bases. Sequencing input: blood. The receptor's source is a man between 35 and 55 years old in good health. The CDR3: CASSSGQTSNNEQFF. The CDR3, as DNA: TGTGCCAGCAGCTCAGGACAAACCTCTAACAATGAGCAGTTCTTC.